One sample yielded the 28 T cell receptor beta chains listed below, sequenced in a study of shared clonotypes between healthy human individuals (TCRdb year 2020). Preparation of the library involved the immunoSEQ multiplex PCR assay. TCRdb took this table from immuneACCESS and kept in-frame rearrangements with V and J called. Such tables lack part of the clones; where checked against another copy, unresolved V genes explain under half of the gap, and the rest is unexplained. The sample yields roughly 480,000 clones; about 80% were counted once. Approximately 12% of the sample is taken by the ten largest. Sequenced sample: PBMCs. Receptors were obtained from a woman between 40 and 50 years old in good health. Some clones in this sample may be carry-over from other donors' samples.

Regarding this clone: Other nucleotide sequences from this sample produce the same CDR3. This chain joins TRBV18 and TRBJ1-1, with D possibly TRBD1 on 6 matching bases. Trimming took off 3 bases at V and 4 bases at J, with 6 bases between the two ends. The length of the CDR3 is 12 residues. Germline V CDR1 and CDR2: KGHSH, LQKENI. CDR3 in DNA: TGTGCCAGCTCACCGGACAGCACTGAAGCTTTCTTT. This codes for CASSPDSTEAFF. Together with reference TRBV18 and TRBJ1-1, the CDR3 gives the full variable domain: NAGVMQNPRHLVRRRGQEARLRCSPMKGHSHVYWYRQLPEEGLKFMVYLQKENIIDESGMPKERFSAEFPKEGPSILRIQQVVRGDSAAYFCASSPDSTEAFFGQGTRLTVV.

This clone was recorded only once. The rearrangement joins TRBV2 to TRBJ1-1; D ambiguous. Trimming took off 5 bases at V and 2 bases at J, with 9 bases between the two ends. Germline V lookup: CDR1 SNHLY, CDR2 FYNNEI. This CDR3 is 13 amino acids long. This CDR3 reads CASSFSGNTEAFF. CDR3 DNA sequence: TGTGCCAGCAGTTTCTCGGGAAACACTGAAGCTTTCTTT.

The CDR3 is CSVGQGREAQYF. For the CDR3, the DNA is TGCAGCGTTGGACAGGGGCGGGAGGCGCAGTATTTT. This rearrangement joins TRBV29-1 to TRBJ2-3; D may correspond to TRBD1 or TRBD2 (8 bases each). V shed 4 bases and J shed 10 bases, with 15 bases lying between them. This CDR3 spans 12 amino acids. Germline V gene data show CDR1 as SQVTM and CDR2 as ANQGSEA.

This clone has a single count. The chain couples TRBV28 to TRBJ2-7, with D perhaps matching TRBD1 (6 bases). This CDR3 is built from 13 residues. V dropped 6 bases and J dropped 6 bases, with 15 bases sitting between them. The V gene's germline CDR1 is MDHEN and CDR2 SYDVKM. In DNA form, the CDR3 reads TGTGCCAGCAGCACTCCCGGGACACGCGAGCAGTACTTC. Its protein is CASSTPGTREQYF.

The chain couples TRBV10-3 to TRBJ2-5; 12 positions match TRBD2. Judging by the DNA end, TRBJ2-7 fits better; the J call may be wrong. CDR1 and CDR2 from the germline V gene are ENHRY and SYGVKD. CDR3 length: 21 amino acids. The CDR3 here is CAISGGGVASGRDKVGYEQYF. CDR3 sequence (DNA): TGTGCCATCAGTGGGGGGGGAGTTGCTAGCGGGAGGGACAAGGTGGGCTACGAGCAGTACTTC.

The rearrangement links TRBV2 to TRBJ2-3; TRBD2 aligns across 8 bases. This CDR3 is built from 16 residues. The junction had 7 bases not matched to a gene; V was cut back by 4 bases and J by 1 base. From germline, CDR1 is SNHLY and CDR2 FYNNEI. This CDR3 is CASSVSGRYGTDTQYF. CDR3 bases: TGTGCCAGCAGTGTCAGCGGGAGATATGGCACAGATACGCAGTATTTT.

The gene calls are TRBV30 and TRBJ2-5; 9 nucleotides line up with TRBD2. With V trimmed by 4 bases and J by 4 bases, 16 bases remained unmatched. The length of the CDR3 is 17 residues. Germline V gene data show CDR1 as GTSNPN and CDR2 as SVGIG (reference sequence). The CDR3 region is CAWIEGIAGGPGETQYF. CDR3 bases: TGTGCCTGGATCGAAGGGATCGCGGGAGGGCCGGGAGAGACCCAGTACTTC. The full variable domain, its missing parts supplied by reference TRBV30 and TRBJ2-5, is SQTIHQWPATLVQPVGSPLSLECTVEGTSNPNLYWYRQAAGRGLQLLFYSVGIGQISSEVPQNLSASRPQDRQFILSSKKLLLSDSGFYLCAWIEGIAGGPGETQYFGPGTRLLVL.

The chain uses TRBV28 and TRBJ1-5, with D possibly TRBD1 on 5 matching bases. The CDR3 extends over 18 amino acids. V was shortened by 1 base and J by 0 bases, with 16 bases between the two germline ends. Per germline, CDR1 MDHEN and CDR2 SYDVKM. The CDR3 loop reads CASSLYPPRGNSNQPQHF. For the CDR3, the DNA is TGTGCCAGCAGTTTATATCCCCCCCGGGGGAATAGCAATCAGCCCCAGCATTTT.

CDR3 residues: CASSRPGQQTSNYGYTF. CDR3 sequence (DNA): TGTGCCAGCAGCCGACCGGGACAACAGACCTCTAACTATGGCTACACCTTC. The rearrangement links TRBV6-7 to TRBJ1-2; possible D gene TRBD1, 6 bases. TRBV6-7 is assigned to the ORF class and has an uncertain function. The CDR3 is 17 residues long. Trimming took off 6 bases at V and 0 bases at J, with 20 bases between the two ends.

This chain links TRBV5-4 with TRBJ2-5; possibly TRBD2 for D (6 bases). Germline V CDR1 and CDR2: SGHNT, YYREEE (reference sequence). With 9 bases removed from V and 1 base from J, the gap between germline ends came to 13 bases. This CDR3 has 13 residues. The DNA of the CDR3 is TGTGCCACCCAAAGGGACTTCCAAGAGACCCAGTACTTC. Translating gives CATQRDFQETQYF.

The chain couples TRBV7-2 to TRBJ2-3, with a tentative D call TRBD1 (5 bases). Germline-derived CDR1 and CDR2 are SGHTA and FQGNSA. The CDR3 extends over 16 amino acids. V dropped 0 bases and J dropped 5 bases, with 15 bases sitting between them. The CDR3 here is CASSLAHVRVGDTQYF. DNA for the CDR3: TGTGCCAGCAGCTTAGCGCATGTCAGGGTGGGAGATACGCAGTATTTT.

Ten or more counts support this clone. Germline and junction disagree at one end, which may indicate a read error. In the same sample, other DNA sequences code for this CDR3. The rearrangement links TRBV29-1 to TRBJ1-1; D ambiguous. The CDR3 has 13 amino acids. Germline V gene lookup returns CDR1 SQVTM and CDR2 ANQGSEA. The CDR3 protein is CSVQEGTNTEAFF. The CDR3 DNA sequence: TGCAGCGTTCAAGAGGGCACGAACACTGAAGCTTTCTTT.

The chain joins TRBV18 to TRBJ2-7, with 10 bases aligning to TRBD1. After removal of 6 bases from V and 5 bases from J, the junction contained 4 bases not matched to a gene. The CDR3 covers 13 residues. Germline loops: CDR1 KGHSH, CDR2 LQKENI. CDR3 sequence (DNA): TGTGCCAGCTCGCCGGGGACAGGGGACGAGCAGTACTTC. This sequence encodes CASSPGTGDEQYF.

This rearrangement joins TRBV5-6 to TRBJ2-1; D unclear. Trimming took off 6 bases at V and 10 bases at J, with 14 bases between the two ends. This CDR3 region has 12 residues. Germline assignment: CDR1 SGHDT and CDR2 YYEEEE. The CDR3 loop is CASTSNLGEQFF. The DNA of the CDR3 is TGTGCCAGCACCTCTAATTTGGGAGAGCAGTTCTTC.

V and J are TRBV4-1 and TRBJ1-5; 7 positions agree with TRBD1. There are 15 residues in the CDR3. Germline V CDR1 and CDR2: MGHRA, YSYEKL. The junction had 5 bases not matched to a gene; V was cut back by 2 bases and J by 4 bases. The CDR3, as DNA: TGCGCCAGCAGCCAACCGGGACAGCAAAATCAGCCCCAGCATTTT. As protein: CASSQPGQQNQPQHF.

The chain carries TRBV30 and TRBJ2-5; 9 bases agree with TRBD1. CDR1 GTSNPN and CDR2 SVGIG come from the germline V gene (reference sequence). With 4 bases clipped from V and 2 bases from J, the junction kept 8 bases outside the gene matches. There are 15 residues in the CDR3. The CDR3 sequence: CAWNGGTGQQETQYF. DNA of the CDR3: TGTGCCTGGAATGGCGGGACAGGGCAGCAAGAGACCCAGTACTTC.

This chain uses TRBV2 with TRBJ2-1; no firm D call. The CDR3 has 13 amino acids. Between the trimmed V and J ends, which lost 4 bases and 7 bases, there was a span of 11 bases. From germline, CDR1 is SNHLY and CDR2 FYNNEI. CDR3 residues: CASSVRVWNEQFF. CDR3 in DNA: TGTGCCAGCAGTGTGAGAGTCTGGAATGAGCAGTTCTTC.

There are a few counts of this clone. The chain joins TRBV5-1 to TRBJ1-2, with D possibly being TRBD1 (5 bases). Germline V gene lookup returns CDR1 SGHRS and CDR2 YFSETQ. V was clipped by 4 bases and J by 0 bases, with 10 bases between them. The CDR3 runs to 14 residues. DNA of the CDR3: TGCGCCAGCAGCAGGGACGGTACTAACTATGGCTACACCTTC. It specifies CASSRDGTNYGYTF. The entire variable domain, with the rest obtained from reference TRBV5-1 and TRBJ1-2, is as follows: KAGVTQTPRYLIKTRGQQVTLSCSPISGHRSVSWYQQTPGQGLQFLFEYFSETQRNKGNFPGRFSGRQFSNSRSEMNVSTLELGDSALYLCASSRDGTNYGYTFGSGTRLTVV.

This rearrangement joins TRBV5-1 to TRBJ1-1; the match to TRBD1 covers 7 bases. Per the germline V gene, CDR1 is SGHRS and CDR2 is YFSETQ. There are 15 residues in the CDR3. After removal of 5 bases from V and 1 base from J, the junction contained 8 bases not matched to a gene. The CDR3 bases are TGCGCCAGCAGACTACCGGGACAGACGAACACTGAAGCTTTCTTT. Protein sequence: CASRLPGQTNTEAFF.

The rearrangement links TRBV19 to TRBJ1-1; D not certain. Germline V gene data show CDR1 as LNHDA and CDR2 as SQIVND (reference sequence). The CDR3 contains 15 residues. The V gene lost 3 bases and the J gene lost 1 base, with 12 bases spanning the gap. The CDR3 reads CASSILGGGNTEAFF. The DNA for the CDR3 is TGTGCCAGTAGTATTTTAGGTGGTGGGAACACTGAAGCTTTCTTT.

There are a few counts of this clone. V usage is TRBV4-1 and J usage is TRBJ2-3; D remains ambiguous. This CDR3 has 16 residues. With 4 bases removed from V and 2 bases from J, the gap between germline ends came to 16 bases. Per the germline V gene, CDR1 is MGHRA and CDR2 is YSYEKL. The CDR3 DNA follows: TGCGCCAGCAGCCGAGGCTTTGGTGGTCTCACAGATACGCAGTATTTT. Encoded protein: CASSRGFGGLTDTQYF.

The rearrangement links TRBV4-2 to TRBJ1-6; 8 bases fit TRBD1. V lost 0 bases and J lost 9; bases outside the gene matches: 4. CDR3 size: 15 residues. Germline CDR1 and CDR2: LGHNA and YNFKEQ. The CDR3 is CASSQDTGGGSPLHF. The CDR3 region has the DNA TGTGCCAGCAGCCAAGATACAGGGGGTGGTTCACCCCTCCACTTT.

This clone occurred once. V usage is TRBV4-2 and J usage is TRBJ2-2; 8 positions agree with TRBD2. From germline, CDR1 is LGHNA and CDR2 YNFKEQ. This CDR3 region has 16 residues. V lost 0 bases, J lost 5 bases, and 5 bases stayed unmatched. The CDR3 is CASSQESGSTTGELFF. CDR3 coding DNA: TGTGCCAGCAGCCAAGAAAGCGGGAGTACTACCGGGGAGCTGTTTTTT.

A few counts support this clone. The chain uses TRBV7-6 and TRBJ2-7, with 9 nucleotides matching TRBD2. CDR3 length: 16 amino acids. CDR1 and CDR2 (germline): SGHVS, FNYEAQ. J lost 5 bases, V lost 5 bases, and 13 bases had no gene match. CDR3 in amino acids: CASSPDGLASFHEQYF. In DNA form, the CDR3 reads TGTGCCAGCAGCCCGGACGGACTAGCGAGTTTCCACGAGCAGTACTTC.

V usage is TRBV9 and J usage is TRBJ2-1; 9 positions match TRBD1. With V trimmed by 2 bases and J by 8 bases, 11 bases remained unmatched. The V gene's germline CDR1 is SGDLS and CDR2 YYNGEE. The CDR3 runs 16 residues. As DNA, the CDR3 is TGTGCCAGCAGCGTCACCACTGGACAGGGGTGGCATGAGCAGTTCTTC. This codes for CASSVTTGQGWHEQFF. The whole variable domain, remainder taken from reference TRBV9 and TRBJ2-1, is DSGVTQTPKHLITATGQRVTLRCSPRSGDLSVYWYQQSLDQGLQFLIQYYNGEERAKGNILERFSAQQFPDLHSELNLSSLELGDSALYFCASSVTTGQGWHEQFFGPGTRLTVL.

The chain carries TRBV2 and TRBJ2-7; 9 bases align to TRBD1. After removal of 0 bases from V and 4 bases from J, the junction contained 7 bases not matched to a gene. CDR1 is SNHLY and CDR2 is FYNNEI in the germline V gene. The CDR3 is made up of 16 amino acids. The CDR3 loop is CASSEALGTGRYEQYF. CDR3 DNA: TGTGCCAGCAGTGAAGCGCTGGGGACAGGGAGGTACGAGCAGTACTTC. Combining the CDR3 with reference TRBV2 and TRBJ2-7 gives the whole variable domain EPEVTQTPSHQVTQMGQEVILRCVPISNHLYFYWYRQILGQKVEFLVSFYNNEISEKSEIFDDQFSVERPDGSNFTLKIRSTKLEDSAMYFCASSEALGTGRYEQYFGPGTRLTVT.

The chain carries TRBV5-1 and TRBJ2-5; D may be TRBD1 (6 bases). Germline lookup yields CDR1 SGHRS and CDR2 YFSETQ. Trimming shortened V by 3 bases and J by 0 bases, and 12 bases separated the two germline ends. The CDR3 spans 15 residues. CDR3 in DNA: TGCGCCAGCAGCTCGAGCGACAGGTACCAAGAGACCCAGTACTTC. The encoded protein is CASSSSDRYQETQYF.

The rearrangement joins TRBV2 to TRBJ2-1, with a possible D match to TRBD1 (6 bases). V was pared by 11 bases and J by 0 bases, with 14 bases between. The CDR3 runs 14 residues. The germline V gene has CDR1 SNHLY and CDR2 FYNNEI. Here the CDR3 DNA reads TGTGCCTCATACAGGGACCTCTCCTACAATGAGCAGTTCTTC. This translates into CASYRDLSYNEQFF.